Below, one T cell receptor beta chain is given with its context. The entry originates in a study of blood T cell repertoires in COVID-19. Study-wide background: COVID-19 samples collected from the United States, Italy and Spain covered acute and convalescent phases. T cells, B-cell-depleted T cells, or PBMCs provided the cDNA or gDNA that served as material.

Trimming took 8 bases from V and 7 from J, leaving 19 bases between them. This CDR3 has 14 residues. From germline, CDR1 is ENHRY and CDR2 SYGVKD. In the source study's methods: Estimation of nucleated cell counts relied on the amplification of reference gene primers. Sequenced by immunoSEQ multiplex PCR; TCRdb stores in-frame clones only, minus some. D and trimming were read from the DNA, whereas the V and J calls and clone size are those reported in that table. The table records a few hundred thousand clones, over 70% of them present only once. Material for sequencing was peripheral blood. This chain connects TRBV10-3 to TRBJ2-3; possible D gene TRBD2, 5 bases. This clonotype originated in a human donor in a cohort sampled during active COVID-19. The CDR3 sequence: CAIGLDEVSNTQYF. The CDR3 DNA reads TGTGCCATCGGACTCGATGAGGTTTCGAATACGCAGTATTTT.